A selection of T cell receptor beta chains follows, all from one sample in a study of OX40 agonist ivuxolimab in advanced cancers. This table comes from immunoSEQ multiplex PCR, and its TCRdb copy is limited to in-frame clones, with some not included. The sample carries 40,000 to 60,000 clones, about 90% recorded once. This specimen consisted of CD4+ or CD8+ T cells sorted from blood, obtained in a trial of the OX40 agonist ivuxolimab. These receptors originate from an adult with an advanced solid tumor such as melanoma, head and neck, liver or kidney cancer. The CDR3 runs from the conserved cysteine through the conserved F or W. A D gene is named only where the DNA matches it firmly. A clone size is listed for some rows: how often the clone was seen (once, few, many), or a class if it is expanded.

>-|TRBJ1-3|-|TRBV4-1
CASSQESRKPKSGNTIYF
TGCGCCAGCAGCCAAGAAAGTCGGAAGCCAAAGTCTGGAAACACCATATATTTT
>-|TRBJ1-5|-|TRBV6-5
CASSPSGDAVQPQHF
TGTGCCAGCAGCCCCAGCGGAGACGCGGTACAGCCCCAGCATTTT
>-|TRBJ2-7|-|TRBV7-6
CASSLAGGRSSYEQYF
TGTGCCAGCAGCTTAGCGGGGGGACGATCGAGCTACGAGCAGTACTTC
>-|TRBJ1-2|TRBD1|TRBV11-2
CASSLEQGHNYGYTF
TGTGCCAGCAGCTTAGAACAGGGGCATAACTATGGCTACACCTTC
>-|TRBJ2-2|-|TRBV7-9
CASSLGWSGDLGTGELFF
TGTGCCAGCAGCTTAGGTTGGTCAGGGGATCTCGGCACCGGGGAGCTGTTTTTT
>-|TRBJ2-3|-|TRBV27
CASSFIRGTTDTQYF
TGTGCCAGCAGTTTCATCAGGGGCACGACAGATACGCAGTATTTT
>-|TRBJ2-1|-|TRBV19
CASRSGRSYNEQFF
TGTGCCAGCCGATCAGGACGCTCCTACAATGAGCAGTTCTTC
>-|TRBJ1-5|-|TRBV6-5
CASSDLRGNQPQHF
TGTGCCAGCAGCGATCTCAGGGGCAATCAGCCCCAGCATTTT
>few|TRBJ1-1|-|TRBV4-1
CASSQDWEIPEAFF
TGCGCCAGCAGCCAGGACTGGGAGATTCCTGAAGCTTTCTTT
>-|TRBJ2-7|-|TRBV10-2
CASSESIEQYF
TGCGCCAGCAGTGAGTCGATCGAGCAGTACTTC
>-|TRBJ1-1|TRBD1|TRBV29-1
CSVAGGGTEAFF
TGCAGCGTGGCAGGGGGCGGCACTGAAGCTTTCTTT
>-|TRBJ2-1|TRBD2|TRBV11-2
CASRRPGTSYNEQFF
TGTGCCAGCAGAAGGCCCGGGACTAGTTACAATGAGCAGTTCTTC
>-|TRBJ1-3|-|TRBV6-6
CASSWVDGYSGNTIYF
TGTGCCAGCAGTTGGGTGGACGGGTACTCTGGAAACACCATATATTTT
>-|TRBJ1-6|TRBD1|TRBV19
CASSIDLDRGNSPLHF
TGTGCCAGTAGTATAGACCTAGACAGGGGGAATTCACCCCTCCACTTT
>-|TRBJ1-1|-|TRBV5-1
CASSHPGGAEAFF
TGCGCCAGCAGCCACCCCGGGGGCGCTGAAGCTTTCTTT
>-|TRBJ2-3|-|TRBV6-1
CASSEVEDTQYF
TGTGCCAGCAGTGAAGTGGAAGATACGCAGTATTTT
>-|TRBJ1-1|-|TRBV5-1
CASSIPGQMNTEAFF
TGCGCCAGCAGCATACCGGGACAAATGAACACTGAAGCTTTCTTT
>once|TRBJ1-2|-|TRBV27
CASSPSSPKYYGYTF
TGTGCCAGCAGTCCTTCCTCCCCTAAGTACTATGGCTACACCTTC
>-|TRBJ2-1|-|TRBV6-6
CASSSLDSNNEQFF
TGTGCCAGCAGTTCTCTGGACTCCAACAATGAGCAGTTCTTC
>-|TRBJ2-5|TRBD1|TRBV6-5
CASRKQGAGETQYF
TGTGCCAGCAGAAAACAGGGGGCCGGAGAGACCCAGTACTTC
>-|TRBJ1-2|-|TRBV13
CASAGDFYGYTF
TGTGCCAGCGCCGGAGATTTCTATGGCTACACCTTC
>-|TRBJ2-3|-|TRBV27
CATCEGGGDTQYF
TGTGCCACCTGCGAAGGGGGGGGAGATACGCAGTATTTT
>-|TRBJ1-2|-|TRBV2
CASSEGSAANYGYTF
TGTGCCAGCAGTGAAGGGTCAGCCGCTAACTATGGCTACACCTTC
>-|TRBJ2-7|-|TRBV5-1
CASSLWTVKGYEQYF
TGCGCCAGCAGCTTGTGGACGGTGAAGGGCTACGAGCAGTACTTC
>-|TRBJ2-2|TRBD2|TRBV27
CASSPIAGALTGELFF
TGTGCCAGCAGTCCCATAGCGGGGGCACTCACCGGGGAGCTGTTTTTT
>-|TRBJ2-2|-|TRBV11-2
CASVGTTILNTGELFF
TGTGCCAGCGTCGGCACGACGATTCTAAACACCGGGGAGCTGTTTTTT
>-|TRBJ2-3|-|TRBV28
CASSLIQRMNTDTQYF
TGTGCCAGCAGTTTGATTCAACGGATGAACACAGATACGCAGTATTTT
>-|TRBJ1-3|TRBD1|TRBV7-6
CASSFEQGLFSGNTIYF
TGTGCCAGCAGCTTCGAACAGGGGCTATTCTCTGGAAACACCATATATTTT
>-|TRBJ2-3|TRBD2|TRBV19
CASSPGLAGGWDTQYF
TGTGCCAGTAGTCCGGGACTAGCGGGGGGATGGGATACGCAGTATTTT
>-|TRBJ1-1|TRBD1|TRBV25-1
CASSEDRGRLNTEAFF
TGTGCCAGCAGTGAAGACAGGGGGCGTCTGAACACTGAAGCTTTCTTT